This T cell receptor (beta chain) was retrieved from a study of T-cell reconstitution after alpha-beta-depleted transplantation in children. At least ten counts were recorded for this clonotype. Per germline, CDR1 SQVTM and CDR2 ANQGSEA. There are 13 residues in the CDR3. The V gene lost 2 bases and the J gene lost 5 bases, with 13 bases spanning the gap. Preparation of the TCRbeta library involved a method that used unique molecular identifiers. Each CDR3 protein is one row after TCRdb ran MiXCR on the PCR reads. In the table there are 150,000 to 200,000 distinct CDR3 sequences, approximately 7% of which are singletons.

The receptor was isolated from a human donor who donated a stem cell graft to a child with Wiskott-Aldrich syndrome. The V call is TRBV29-1, the J call TRBJ2-7; D is possibly TRBD1 or TRBD2 (6 bases each). This sample comprised PBMCs from the stem cell graft donor, obtained from the stem cell graft. The CDR3 DNA sequence: TGCAGCGTTGAATGGGGGGCGGAAGACGAGCAGTACTTC. Translating gives CSVEWGAEDEQYF.